One and the same sample provided the 27 T cell receptor beta chains below, sequenced in a study of blood T cell repertoires in COVID-19. Profiling relied on immunoSEQ multiplex PCR, and the TCRdb table lists in-frame clones only, not all of them. The data contain fewer than 40,000 clones, around 93% of them singletons. The sequenced material came from peripheral blood. The receptors originated from a human donor with active COVID-19. The donor label of this sample is uncertain.

This clone rates as medium-sized (0.01 to 0.1%). CDR3: CASSQGSSGGAFNEQFF. CDR3 nucleotides: TGTGCCAGCAGTCAAGGCTCTAGCGGGGGGGCCTTCAATGAGCAGTTCTTC. V usage is TRBV5-8 and J usage is TRBJ2-1; TRBD2 matches at 12 bases. The J segment lost 6 bases and the V segment lost 5 bases, leaving 12 bases of the junction unmatched. CDR3 length: 17 residues. Germline V gives CDR1 SGHTS, CDR2 YDEGEE.

This clone was seen only once. The chain recombines TRBV7-2 with TRBJ2-5; TRBD2 aligns across 8 bases. Per germline, CDR1 SGHTA and CDR2 FQGNSA. CDR3 length: 14 amino acids. V lost 5 bases and J lost 3; bases outside the gene matches: 5. The CDR3 spells CASSIGLAEETQYF. The CDR3 nucleotides read TGTGCCAGCAGCATCGGACTAGCAGAAGAGACCCAGTACTTC.

The chain uses TRBV5-1 and TRBJ2-2; 7 nucleotides align to TRBD2. The CDR3 has 13 residues. Germline assignment: CDR1 SGHRS and CDR2 YFSETQ. Trimming took 7 bases from V and 7 from J; bases not matched to a gene: 7. In DNA, the CDR3 is TGCGCCAGCTGGGAGGGAGAAGGCGGGGAGCTGTTTTTT. It encodes CASWEGEGGELFF. The full variable domain, completed using reference TRBV5-1 and TRBJ2-2, is KAGVTQTPRYLIKTRGQQVTLSCSPISGHRSVSWYQQTPGQGLQFLFEYFSETQRNKGNFPGRFSGRQFSNSRSEMNVSTLELGDSALYLCASWEGEGGELFFGEGSRLTVL.

This clone was detected only once. This chain uses TRBV28 with TRBJ2-7; TRBD2 aligns across 14 bases. The CDR3 is 15 residues long. Germline CDR1 reads MDHEN; CDR2 reads SYDVKM. V shed 7 bases and J 4 bases; nucleotides not matched to a gene: 6. DNA for the CDR3: TGTGCCAGCAATCTAGGACTAGCGGGAGGATACGAGCAGTACTTC. This translates into CASNLGLAGGYEQYF. Together with reference TRBV28 and TRBJ2-7, the CDR3 gives the full variable domain: DVKVTQSSRYLVKRTGEKVFLECVQDMDHENMFWYRQDPGLGLRLIYFSYDVKMKEKGDIPEGYSVSREKKERFSLILESASTNQTSMYLCASNLGLAGGYEQYFGPGTRLTVT.

The chain is built from TRBV7-2 and TRBJ2-1; 9 bases agree with TRBD2. With 6 bases clipped from V and 0 bases from J, the junction kept 6 bases outside the gene matches. Germline CDR1 is SGHTA and CDR2 is FQGNSA. The CDR3 spans 16 residues. The CDR3 nucleotides read TGTGCCAGCAGGCTAGCGGGGACGAGCTCCTACAATGAGCAGTTCTTC. As protein: CASRLAGTSSYNEQFF.

The chain combines TRBV5-1 with TRBJ2-3; 12 nucleotides match TRBD1. V shed 3 bases, J shed 4 bases, and the junction held 3 bases outside the gene matches. The germline V gene has CDR1 SGHRS and CDR2 YFSETQ. This CDR3 spans 15 amino acids. CDR3 in DNA: TGCGCCAGCAGCTGGGGACAGGGGGCTGCAGATACGCAGTATTTT. Its protein is CASSWGQGAADTQYF.

The chain employs TRBV6-5 and TRBJ1-2; 7 bases line up with TRBD1. Germline assignment: CDR1 MNHEY and CDR2 SVGAGI. The CDR3 is 14 amino acids. V lost 1 base, J lost 7 bases, and 6 bases stayed unmatched. DNA of the CDR3: TGTGCCAGCAGTTACTTCCGGGACAGTGGTGGCTACACCTTC. The encoded protein is CASSYFRDSGGYTF.

The J gene is TRBJ2-5, the V gene TRBV18; 9 bases match TRBD1. CDR1 is KGHSH and CDR2 is LQKENI in the germline V gene. There are 15 residues in the CDR3. J gave up 7 bases and V 3 bases, and 9 bases lay outside the gene matches. The CDR3 region is CASSPNTGQGWTQYF. The CDR3 DNA is TGTGCCAGCTCACCGAACACCGGACAGGGGTGGACCCAGTACTTC.

The CDR3 loop is CSVLEQSSYEQYF. For the CDR3, the DNA is TGCAGCGTTTTGGAACAGTCCTCCTACGAGCAGTACTTC. The chain links TRBV29-1 to TRBJ2-7; D is unresolved. CDR1 is SQVTM and CDR2 is ANQGSEA in the germline V gene. The CDR3 consists of 13 residues. V lost 5 bases and J lost 0, with 11 bases in between.

This clone was observed a single time. This chain links TRBV4-3 with TRBJ1-5; D is ambiguous. The V end was cut by 0 bases, the J end by 4 bases, with 10 bases between. Looked up from germline, CDR1 is LGHNA and CDR2 is YSLEER. The CDR3 has 15 residues. The CDR3 DNA follows: TGCGCCAGCAGCCAAGAACTGACGGGGAATCAGCCCCAGCATTTT. Translating gives CASSQELTGNQPQHF.

The count of this clone is one. The V gene is TRBV5-1, the J gene TRBJ2-2; possibly TRBD2 for D (6 bases). V lost 4 bases, J lost 7 bases, and 11 bases lay in between. CDR1 is SGHRS, CDR2 YFSETQ, per germline. The CDR3 consists of 13 residues. Here the CDR3 reads CASSDLAVGELFF. CDR3 bases: TGCGCCAGCAGCGACTTAGCGGTCGGGGAGCTGTTTTTT.

The gene calls are TRBV5-1 and TRBJ2-5, with TRBD2 identical over 10 bases. The CDR3 is made up of 18 amino acids. Trimming removed 2 bases from V and 4 bases from J; junction bases left unmatched: 14. Germline assignment: CDR1 SGHRS and CDR2 YFSETQ. The CDR3 region has the DNA TGCGCCAGCAGCTTAAAGTCCCCGACTAGCGGGTGGGGAGAGACCCAGTACTTC. Encoded protein: CASSLKSPTSGWGETQYF.

The chain is built from TRBV30 and TRBJ1-1; TRBD1 aligns across 8 bases. This CDR3 has 12 residues. Germline assignment: CDR1 GTSNPN and CDR2 SVGIG (reference sequence). The V and J ends lost 1 base and 6 bases, in that order; junction bases with no gene match: 1. CDR3 protein: CAWSDRGAEAFF. DNA for the CDR3: TGTGCCTGGAGTGACAGGGGGGCTGAAGCTTTCTTT.

The chain recombines TRBV28 with TRBJ2-2; TRBD2 matches 9 bases. With 3 bases clipped from V and 5 bases from J, the junction kept 7 bases outside the gene matches. The CDR3 contains 16 residues. The germline V gene has CDR1 MDHEN and CDR2 SYDVKM. CDR3 protein: CASSLISGSYTGELFF. The CDR3 DNA follows: TGTGCCAGCAGTTTGATTAGCGGGAGTTATACCGGGGAGCTGTTTTTT. Complete variable domain (other parts from reference TRBV28 and TRBJ2-2): DVKVTQSSRYLVKRTGEKVFLECVQDMDHENMFWYRQDPGLGLRLIYFSYDVKMKEKGDIPEGYSVSREKKERFSLILESASTNQTSMYLCASSLISGSYTGELFFGEGSRLTVL.

The chain carries TRBV6-1 and TRBJ2-5; possibly TRBD1 for D (6 bases). This CDR3 is built from 14 residues. The V gene lost 3 bases and the J gene lost 5 bases, with 13 bases spanning the gap. Germline lookup yields CDR1 MNHNS and CDR2 SASEGT. The CDR3 DNA sequence: TGTGCCAGCAGTGACCCAGGGGTAGGGGAGACCCAGTACTTC. Amino acids: CASSDPGVGETQYF.

The chain recombines TRBV6-1 with TRBJ1-2; D possibly corresponds to TRBD1 (6 bases). V was pared by 1 base and J by 13 bases, with 10 bases between. Germline CDR1 and CDR2: MNHNS and SASEGT. CDR3 length equals 11 residues. This CDR3 reads CASSEVVGGTF. The CDR3 nucleotides read TGTGCCAGCAGTGAAGTGGTAGGGGGCACCTTC.

The rearrangement links TRBV19 to TRBJ1-4, with D tentatively TRBD1 (5 bases). Between the trimmed V and J ends, which lost 11 bases and 4 bases, there was a span of 14 bases. The CDR3 runs to 13 residues. Germline V gene lookup returns CDR1 LNHDA and CDR2 SQIVND (reference sequence). The CDR3 sequence: CAVAGRINEKLFF. The CDR3 region has the DNA TGTGCCGTAGCGGGACGGATTAATGAAAAACTGTTTTTT.

V is TRBV9 and J is TRBJ2-1; no definite D call. From germline, CDR1 is SGDLS and CDR2 YYNGEE. The CDR3 runs 12 residues. V was clipped by 1 base and J by 7 bases, with 6 bases between them. In nucleotides, the CDR3 is TGTGCCAGCAGCGTATACTCTAATGAGCAGTTCTTC. Residues: CASSVYSNEQFF.

The V and J genes are TRBV6-1 and TRBJ2-5, with 7 bases matching TRBD2. Unmatched junction bases numbered 5, after V lost 2 bases and J lost 5 bases. Germline CDR1 and CDR2: MNHNS and SASEGT. The CDR3 runs to 14 residues. As DNA, the CDR3 is TGTGCCAGCAGTGAAACACGGGGGGTGGAGACCCAGTACTTC. Amino acids: CASSETRGVETQYF.

This sequence joins TRBV6-5 and TRBJ1-1; 7 bases map to TRBD1. V was pared by 2 bases and J by 9 bases, with 3 bases of the junction left unmatched. This CDR3 region has 12 residues. Per germline, CDR1 MNHEY and CDR2 SVGAGI. CDR3 sequence (DNA): TGTGCCAGCAGTTACCAGACAGGGAAAGCTTTCTTT. Amino acids: CASSYQTGKAFF.

This clone occurred once. The V gene is TRBV7-3, the J gene TRBJ1-1, with D tentatively TRBD1 (6 bases). This CDR3 comprises 14 residues. CDR1 SGHTA and CDR2 FQGTGA come from the germline V gene. With 8 bases removed from V and 3 bases from J, the gap between germline ends came to 16 bases. DNA for the CDR3: TGTGCCAGCGGCACCAGGGGAGCGTACACTGAAGCTTTCTTT. It specifies CASGTRGAYTEAFF.

The J gene is TRBJ2-3, the V gene TRBV7-9, with 8 bases fitting TRBD1. The CDR3 spans 15 residues. The J segment lost 0 bases and the V segment lost 6 bases, leaving 5 bases of the junction unmatched. CDR1 and CDR2 from the germline V gene are SEHNR and FQNEAQ (reference sequence). The CDR3 DNA is TGTGCCAGCAGACCACAGGGGGGAAGCACAGATACGCAGTATTTT. This encodes CASRPQGGSTDTQYF. Drawing the rest from reference TRBV7-9 and TRBJ2-3, the complete variable domain is DTGVSQNPRHKITKRGQNVTFRCDPISEHNRLYWYRQTLGQGPEFLTYFQNEAQLEKSRLLSDRFSAERPKGSFSTLEIQRTEQGDSAMYLCASRPQGGSTDTQYFGPGTRLTVL.

CDR3 sequence reads: CASSLTILEGYSPLHF. CDR3 DNA sequence: TGTGCCAGCAGCCTCACGATCTTGGAGGGATACTCACCCCTCCACTTT. The rearrangement links TRBV11-2 to TRBJ1-6; D unclear. The CDR3 is made up of 16 amino acids. CDR1 and CDR2 (germline): SGHAT, FQNNGV. V lost 5 bases and J 10 bases, leaving 21 bases between the germline ends. The variable domain in full, with the rest retrieved from reference TRBV11-2 and TRBJ1-6, is EAGVAQSPRYKIIEKRQSVAFWCNPISGHATLYWYQQILGQGPKLLIQFQNNGVVDDSQLPKDRFSAERLKGVDSTLKIQPAKLEDSAVYLCASSLTILEGYSPLHFGNGTRLTVT.

This chain joins TRBV27 and TRBJ2-1; 10 bases align to TRBD1. Germline V lookup: CDR1 MNHEY, CDR2 SMNVEV (reference sequence). Trimming at V came to 5 bases and at J to 5 bases, leaving 12 bases not matched to a gene. The CDR3 sequence is 17 residues long. For the CDR3, the DNA is TGTGCCAGCAGTCCCAAGTGGGGACAGGGGTTCCACAATGAGCAGTTCTTC. Protein: CASSPKWGQGFHNEQFF.

The rearrangement joins TRBV7-9 to TRBJ2-5, with 9 bases lining up with TRBD1. CDR3 length: 15 amino acids. Germline trimming cut 3 bases from V and 7 bases from J; bases unmatched to any gene: 9. The germline gives CDR1 SEHNR, CDR2 FQNEAQ (reference sequence). The CDR3 region has the DNA TGTGCCAGCAGCTTGGGGACAGGGCCCGGGCGGACCCAGTACTTC. Protein: CASSLGTGPGRTQYF.

The chain is built from TRBV19 and TRBJ1-4; D not resolved. Trimming cost V 7 bases and J 4 bases, with 10 bases left between them. CDR3 length equals 13 residues. Germline V gene lookup returns CDR1 LNHDA and CDR2 SQIVND (reference sequence). The CDR3 is CASTYSHNEKLFF. The CDR3 DNA is TGTGCCAGTACTTACAGCCATAATGAAAAACTGTTTTTT.

J is TRBJ2-7 and V is TRBV3-1 (or the pseudogene TRBV3-2); 11 bases fit TRBD2. The CDR3 is made up of 15 amino acids. The ends lost 1 base at V and 6 bases at J; junction bases unmatched: 5. Germline CDR1 and CDR2: LGHDT and YNNKEL (reference sequence). The CDR3 coding sequence is TGTGCCAGCAGCCAAGTGACTAGCGGGATGGGCGAGCAGTACTTC. Translated, it gives CASSQVTSGMGEQYF.